These 14 T cell receptor beta chains originate from one sample sequenced in a study of CD8 T cells in ankylosing spondylitis. One entry per CDR3 protein, called by TCRdb with MiXCR from the 5' RACE reads. The table lists some 140,000 distinct CDR3 sequences, about 6.7% of them singletons. Material for sequencing was blood, either unsorted or a sorted T cell fraction (not recorded which). All receptors come from a female donor with ankylosing spondylitis or in good health (not recorded which).

This clonotype was recorded many times. The chain uses TRBV6-1 and TRBJ1-4; D is uncertain. Germline CDR1 reads MNHNS; CDR2 reads SASEGT. The CDR3 is made up of 14 amino acids. With 5 bases removed from V and 5 bases from J, the gap between germline ends came to 12 bases. CDR3 bases: TGTGCCAGCAGTAGCCTTGAGTCGAATGAAAAACTGTTTTTT. Amino acid sequence: CASSSLESNEKLFF.

The table lists this clonotype with many counts. J is TRBJ1-1 and V is TRBV5-1; D remains ambiguous. The CDR3 spans 15 residues. Germline CDR1 SGHRS, CDR2 YFSETQ. Trimming cost V 0 bases and J 0 bases, with 9 bases left between them. DNA of the CDR3: TGCGCCAGCAGCTTGGGTCGGGGAATGAACACTGAAGCTTTCTTT. It is translated as CASSLGRGMNTEAFF.

This clonotype was seen many times. The V call is TRBV14, the J call TRBJ2-2; unclear D gene. The CDR3 length is 13 residues. Trimming shortened V by 4 bases and J by 5 bases, and 8 bases separated the two germline ends. Germline V gene lookup returns CDR1 SGHDN and CDR2 FVKESK. The CDR3 DNA follows: TGTGCCAGCAGCCTTGACCCAACCGGGGAGCTGTTTTTT. It specifies CASSLDPTGELFF.

This clonotype has at least ten counts. V usage is TRBV4-2 and J usage is TRBJ2-7; the match to TRBD2 covers 13 bases. In germline, CDR1 is LGHNA, CDR2 YNFKEQ. Trimming cost V 4 bases and J 4 bases; bases outside gene matches: 7. This CDR3 comprises 16 residues. Written as DNA, the CDR3 is TGTGCCAGCAGCCCAGCGGGACTAGCGGGGAGATACGAGCAGTACTTC. Its protein is CASSPAGLAGRYEQYF.

The chain has TRBV5-1 and TRBJ2-2; a possible D gene is TRBD2 (8 bases). Trimming pared 4 bases from V and 2 bases from J, leaving 18 bases between. This CDR3 is built from 17 residues. Germline assignment: CDR1 SGHRS and CDR2 YFSETQ. CDR3 loop: CASSPGGGAVNTGELFF. The CDR3 DNA follows: TGCGCCAGCAGCCCGGGAGGGGGCGCGGTTAACACCGGGGAGCTGTTTTTT.

At least ten counts were recorded for this clonotype. The gene calls are TRBV6-5 and TRBJ1-6; D gene uncertain. Germline lookup yields CDR1 MNHEY and CDR2 SVGAGI. The CDR3 runs 16 residues. Trimming stripped 1 base from V and 0 bases from J, with 7 bases between. CDR3 nucleotide sequence: TGTGCCAGCAGTTACTTTCCCAGCTCCTATAATTCACCCCTCCACTTT. This sequence encodes CASSYFPSSYNSPLHF.

This chain uses TRBV7-9 with TRBJ1-4, with D maybe TRBD1 (6 bases). The germline gives CDR1 SEHNR, CDR2 FQNEAQ (reference sequence). Trimming took off 5 bases at V and 12 bases at J, with 19 bases between the two ends. There are 14 residues in the CDR3. CDR3 protein: CASSHQGLRVQLFF. The CDR3 DNA reads TGTGCCAGCAGCCATCAGGGGCTAAGGGTTCAACTGTTTTTT.

This clonotype was seen at least ten times. The CDR3, as DNA: TGCGCCAGCAGCCACCGGACAGACAATCAGCCCCAGCATTTT. Residues: CASSHRTDNQPQHF. The V and J genes are TRBV4-1 and TRBJ1-5; weak D call: TRBD1 (6 bases). The CDR3 extends over 14 amino acids. The V end was cut by 3 bases, the J end by 3 bases, with 9 bases between. The germline CDR1 and CDR2 sequences are MGHRA and YSYEKL.

This clonotype was detected many times. The chain employs TRBV12-3 or TRBV12-4 and TRBJ1-1; D not resolved. The CDR3 loop spans 14 amino acids. Trimming shortened V by 2 bases and J by 5 bases, and 12 bases separated the two germline ends. The DNA of the CDR3 is TGTGCCAGCAGTTTATCGGGGAGGTGGACTGAAGCTTTCTTT. It codes for CASSLSGRWTEAFF.

This clonotype was seen repeatedly, ten times or more. This chain joins TRBV4-2 and TRBJ2-1, with D possibly being TRBD1 (5 bases). Trimming removed 1 base at V and 5 bases at J, with 12 bases between. CDR1 and CDR2 from the germline V gene are LGHNA and YNFKEQ. The CDR3 consists of 15 residues. This CDR3 reads CASSQVGQGNNEQFF. The CDR3 nucleotides read TGTGCCAGCAGCCAAGTTGGCCAGGGAAACAATGAGCAGTTCTTC.

The chain carries TRBV5-1 and TRBJ2-5; D is unresolved. Germline values: CDR1 SGHRS, CDR2 YFSETQ. Trimming removed 7 bases from V and 5 bases from J, with 6 bases in between. The CDR3 is 10 amino acids. CDR3 in DNA: TGCGCCAGCGGGGATGAGACCCAGTACTTC. Encoded protein: CASGDETQYF.

At least ten counts were recorded for this clonotype. The V call is TRBV2, the J call TRBJ1-6, with 9 bases aligning to TRBD1. In germline, CDR1 is SNHLY, CDR2 FYNNEI. The CDR3 length is 13 residues. Germline trimming cut 6 bases from V and 13 bases from J; bases unmatched to any gene: 7. The CDR3 region has the DNA TGTGCCAGCAGCGCCCCGGGACAGGGTCCCCTCCACTTT. Encoded protein: CASSAPGQGPLHF.

This clonotype was recorded many times. The CDR3: CASSLSQGGAEAFF. The CDR3 DNA follows: TGTGCCAGCAGCTTGTCCCAGGGCGGGGCTGAAGCTTTCTTT. V and J are TRBV7-9 and TRBJ1-1; tentatively, D is TRBD1 (5 bases). Trimming removed 3 bases at V and 6 bases at J, with 14 bases between. This CDR3 comprises 14 residues. CDR1 is SEHNR and CDR2 is FQNEAQ in the germline V gene (reference sequence). The whole variable domain, filled in from reference TRBV7-9 and TRBJ1-1, reads DTGVSQNPRHKITKRGQNVTFRCDPISEHNRLYWYRQTLGQGPEFLTYFQNEAQLEKSRLLSDRFSAERPKGSFSTLEIQRTEQGDSAMYLCASSLSQGGAEAFFGQGTRLTVV.

The rearrangement links TRBV5-1 to TRBJ2-1, with D perhaps given as TRBD1 or TRBD2 (6 bases each). V was cut by 0 bases and J by 4 bases, with 14 bases left in between. Looked up from germline, CDR1 is SGHRS and CDR2 is YFSETQ. The CDR3 contains 16 residues. CDR3 amino acids: CASSLGAGGAYNEQFF. In nucleotides, the CDR3 is TGCGCCAGCAGCTTGGGTGCCGGGGGCGCATACAATGAGCAGTTCTTC.